This is a list of T cell receptor beta chains from one sample in a study of vaccination effects on CD4 cells after COVID-19. No antigen is known for these receptors. The table came from immunoSEQ multiplex PCR; TCRdb's copy has only in-frame clones and leaves some out. This sample has about 38,000 clones, with about 80% found just once. Here the sequenced sample was CD4+ T cells from PBMCs cultured with HCoV-NL63 spike peptides, taken after COVID-19 vaccination. These receptors all stem from a human donor who received a COVID-19 vaccine. Some clones in this sample may be carry-over from other donors' samples. Each CDR3 is given with its conserved first and last residue. A D gene is named only where the DNA matches it firmly. Some rows mark clone size as missing; the rest say once, few, many or name a class of expanded clone.

v_call	d_call	clone_size	j_call	cdr3_nt	cdr3_aa
TRBV18	.	.	TRBJ1-6	TGTGCCAGCTCACTACCTACAGGGACGAATTCACCCCTCCACTTT	CASSLPTGTNSPLHF
TRBV9	.	.	TRBJ1-2	TGTGCCAGCGGAGGGGGCTATGGCTACACCTTC	CASGGGYGYTF
TRBV19	.	.	TRBJ1-1	TGTGCCAGTAGTATTCTGGTGAACACTGAAGCTTTCTTT	CASSILVNTEAFF
TRBV29-1	TRBD2	.	TRBJ2-1	TGCAGCGTTCAAGGTCCAGCGGGGGAGTACAATGAGCAGTTCTTC	CSVQGPAGEYNEQFF
TRBV30	.	.	TRBJ2-1	TGTGCCTGGAGTGTTGGGGGATCCTCCTACAATGAGCAGTTCTTC	CAWSVGGSSYNEQFF
TRBV4-1	.	.	TRBJ1-3	TGCGCCAGCAGCCCCTACGGGCAGGGCCGGGACACCATATATTTT	CASSPYGQGRDTIYF
TRBV7-9	TRBD1	.	TRBJ1-4	TGTGCCAGCAGCTTAGGACAGGGAAATGAAAAACTGTTTTTT	CASSLGQGNEKLFF
TRBV6-5	.	few	TRBJ2-3	TGTGCCAGCAAAGGGTCCACAGATACGCAGTATTTT	CASKGSTDTQYF
TRBV6-5	.	.	TRBJ1-3	TGTGCCAGCACTTCCGACAGGTTCTCTGGAAACACCATATATTTT	CASTSDRFSGNTIYF
TRBV6-6	TRBD1	.	TRBJ1-5	TGTGCCAGCAGGACGGAGGGGGCCGATTATCAGCCCCAGCATTTT	CASRTEGADYQPQHF
TRBV9	.	once	TRBJ2-5	TGTGCCAGCAGCCTTCGGGCGGGCCAACAAGAGACCCAGTACTTC	CASSLRAGQQETQYF
TRBV10-2	TRBD1	.	TRBJ1-2	TGCGCCAGCAGTCAGTCCCGGGACAGATATAATGGCTACACCTTC	CASSQSRDRYNGYTF
TRBV19	TRBD1	once	TRBJ2-5	TGTGCCAGTAGTAGGTCAACCGGGACAGGGGTCCCCAAGACCCAGTACTTC	CASSRSTGTGVPKTQYF
TRBV5-1	TRBD1	.	TRBJ1-1	TGCGCCAGCAGGGACAGGGTGAACACTGAAGCTTTCTTT	CASRDRVNTEAFF
TRBV6-2/TRBV6-3	TRBD2	.	TRBJ2-5	TGTGCCAGCAGTTACTTGGCGGGAGTGCAAGAGACCCAGTACTTC	CASSYLAGVQETQYF
TRBV6-5	.	.	TRBJ1-4	TGTGCCAGCAAGAGGGATAATAATGAAAAACTGTTTTTT	CASKRDNNEKLFF
TRBV5-6	TRBD1	.	TRBJ1-1	TGTGCCAGCAGCGTACAGGGGGGGAACACTGAAGCTTTCTTT	CASSVQGGNTEAFF
TRBV2	.	.	TRBJ1-2	TGTGCCAGCAGGACCAATCCGGGACCTTCCTATGGCTACACCTTC	CASRTNPGPSYGYTF
TRBV18	.	.	TRBJ2-3	TGTGCCAGCTCCCGCCTGGATACGCAGTATTTT	CASSRLDTQYF
TRBV15	.	.	TRBJ2-2	TGTGCCACCAGCAGAGATGGACAAAACACCGGGGAGCTGTTTTTT	CATSRDGQNTGELFF
TRBV5-1	.	once	TRBJ1-1	TGCGCCAGCAGCACACGACCCCCTCAGAACACTGAAGCTTTCTTT	CASSTRPPQNTEAFF
TRBV7-2	.	.	TRBJ1-1	TGTGCCAGCAGCCAATACGGGGGGGCTGAAGCTTTCTTT	CASSQYGGAEAFF
TRBV15	.	few	TRBJ1-5	TGTGCCACCAGCACACCTGGGAATCAGCCCCAGCATTTT	CATSTPGNQPQHF
TRBV27	TRBD1	.	TRBJ1-1	TGTGCCAGCAGTTCCCTACGACAGGGCGTGAACACTGAAGCTTTCTTT	CASSSLRQGVNTEAFF
TRBV7-3	TRBD2	.	TRBJ2-3	TGTGCCAGCACGACGCACGGGGGGAAAGGTGGGACAGATACGCAGTATTTT	CASTTHGGKGGTDTQYF
TRBV6-1	TRBD1	.	TRBJ1-5	TGTGCCAGCAGTGCCACACAGGGGGCGCGCCCCCTGGGCAATCAGCCCCAGCATTTT	CASSATQGARPLGNQPQHF
TRBV4-3	.	.	TRBJ2-6	TGCGCCAGCAGCCAAGTGGGCAGCTCTGGGGCCAACGTCCTGACTTTC	CASSQVGSSGANVLTF
TRBV5-1	TRBD2	.	TRBJ2-1	TGCGCCAGCAGCGAAACTAGCGGGGTCTACAATGAGCAGTTCTTC	CASSETSGVYNEQFF
TRBV14	.	.	TRBJ2-5	TGTGCCAGCAGCCAAGATCGAATTCGACAAGAGACCCAGTACTTC	CASSQDRIRQETQYF
TRBV12-3/TRBV12-4	TRBD1	.	TRBJ1-2	TGTGCCAGCAGAGGGACAGGGGGAAAAGGCTACACCTTC	CASRGTGGKGYTF
TRBV5-6	.	.	TRBJ2-3	TGTGCCAGCAGCTTGAGGGCTCCAGATACGCAGTATTTT	CASSLRAPDTQYF
TRBV7-2	.	.	TRBJ2-5	TGTGCCAGCAGCTTAAGCAGGTCCCAAGAGACCCAGTACTTC	CASSLSRSQETQYF
TRBV14	TRBD2	few	TRBJ2-2	TGTGCCAGCAGCCAAGGGTGGACTAGCGGGGCCGCTGTCGGGGAGCTGTTTTTT	CASSQGWTSGAAVGELFF
TRBV12-3/TRBV12-4	.	.	TRBJ2-5	TGTGCCAGCAGACAGACGACAGCCCAGACCCAGTACTTC	CASRQTTAQTQYF
TRBV18	TRBD2	.	TRBJ2-2	TGTGCCAGCTCGTCTGAGCGGGACGGGGAGCTGTTTTTT	CASSSERDGELFF
TRBV5-1	.	.	TRBJ2-3	TGCGCCAGCAGCCCGCAGGCTAGCACAGATACGCAGTATTTT	CASSPQASTDTQYF
TRBV28	TRBD2	.	TRBJ2-1	TGTGCCAGCAGTTTACATAGCGGGTTCAACAATGAGCAGTTCTTC	CASSLHSGFNNEQFF
TRBV5-1	TRBD2	once	TRBJ2-3	TGCGCCAGCAGCCCAGCGGGGGGCTACCCCACAGATACGCAGTATTTT	CASSPAGGYPTDTQYF
TRBV3-1/TRBV3-2	.	once	TRBJ1-5	TGTGCCAGCAGCCAAGAGGGGATTCAGCCCCAGCATTTT	CASSQEGIQPQHF
TRBV7-2	.	.	TRBJ2-5	TGTGCCAGCAGCTTAGCTAGCGCCCAAGAGACCCAGTACTTC	CASSLASAQETQYF
TRBV2	.	.	TRBJ1-2	TGTGCCAGCAGTGAAAAAGGGTTTGGTGGCTACACCTTC	CASSEKGFGGYTF
TRBV24-1	.	once	TRBJ2-3	TGTGCCACCAGTGATTCATCTACGGATACGCAGTATTTT	CATSDSSTDTQYF
TRBV2	.	.	TRBJ1-1	TGTGCCAGTTCGATTCAGGGTGGTTTTACTGAAGCTTTCTTT	CASSIQGGFTEAFF
TRBV2	.	once	TRBJ2-3	TGTGCCAGCATTGAGGGGGTAGCAGATACGCAGTATTTT	CASIEGVADTQYF
TRBV30	TRBD2	few	TRBJ2-2	TGTGCCTGGACTAGCGGGGGGCCAGGGGAGCTGTTTTTT	CAWTSGGPGELFF
TRBV5-6	TRBD2	.	TRBJ2-5	TGTGCCAGCAGTCGACTGGGCGGGGGAGAGACCCAGTACTTC	CASSRLGGGETQYF
TRBV7-2	TRBD2	.	TRBJ2-1	TGTGCCAGCGCGTTACTCCGGGGGGTATACAATGAGCAGTTCTTC	CASALLRGVYNEQFF
TRBV7-8	TRBD1	.	TRBJ1-1	TGTGCCAGCAGCCGACAGGGAAACACTGAAGCTTTCTTT	CASSRQGNTEAFF
TRBV19	TRBD1	.	TRBJ1-2	TGTGCCAGTAGTATAACCGGGACAGCCAACTATGGCTACACCTTC	CASSITGTANYGYTF
TRBV9	.	.	TRBJ1-1	TGTGCCAGCAGCGTAGCCGGGAACACTGAAGCTTTCTTT	CASSVAGNTEAFF